This entry lists 26 T cell receptor beta chains sequenced from one sample in a study of blood T cell repertoires in COVID-19. The protocol was immunoSEQ multiplex PCR, while the TCRdb copy is restricted to in-frame clones and leaves out a portion. The table has about 59,000 clones, 70% to 90% seen once; the top ten hold around 17%. The sample was peripheral blood. Receptor source: a human donor in a cohort sampled during active COVID-19.

This clone appeared once. This rearrangement joins TRBV6-5 to TRBJ2-7; weak D call: TRBD2 (6 bases). The length of the CDR3 is 12 residues. V shed 5 bases and J shed 3 bases, with 8 bases lying between them. Germline V lookup: CDR1 MNHEY, CDR2 SVGAGI. CDR3 DNA sequence: TGTGCCAGCAGTCACGGGAGCTACGAGCAGTACTTC. As protein: CASSHGSYEQYF.

The chain combines TRBV7-2 with TRBJ2-7, with 10 bases fitting TRBD1. Germline V CDR1 and CDR2: SGHTA, FQGNSA. The CDR3 sequence is 14 residues long. Trimming took 3 bases from V and 9 from J; bases not matched to a gene: 8. The CDR3 sequence is CASSLDRGWGWQYF. Here the CDR3 DNA reads TGTGCCAGCAGCTTGGACAGGGGGTGGGGTTGGCAGTACTTC.

The CDR3 region has the DNA TGTGCCAGCAGCCCCGGGGACAGGGTCTCCTACGAGCAGTACTTC. Residues: CASSPGDRVSYEQYF. The V and J genes are TRBV3-1 (or the pseudogene TRBV3-2) and TRBJ2-7; 9 positions match TRBD1. Looked up from germline, CDR1 is LGHDT and CDR2 is YNNKEL (reference sequence). Trimming removed 4 bases from V and 0 bases from J; junction bases left unmatched: 4. The CDR3 loop spans 15 amino acids.

The chain couples TRBV19 to TRBJ1-1; 7 nucleotides match TRBD1. CDR1 is LNHDA, CDR2 SQIVND, per germline (reference sequence). J was trimmed by 2 bases and V by 5 bases; bases with no gene match: 8. The CDR3 covers 15 residues. CDR3 nucleotide sequence: TGTGCCAGTAGTGCGCCGGGACAGCCTAACACTGAAGCTTTCTTT. Protein: CASSAPGQPNTEAFF. The variable domain in full, with the rest retrieved from reference TRBV19 and TRBJ1-1, is DGGITQSPKYLFRKEGQNVTLSCEQNLNHDAMYWYRQDPGQGLRLIYYSQIVNDFQKGDIAEGYSVSREKKESFPLTVTSAQKNPTAFYLCASSAPGQPNTEAFFGQGTRLTVV.

The chain recombines TRBV19 with TRBJ2-1, with TRBD2 matching 8 bases. The CDR3 runs to 13 residues. Trimming at V came to 4 bases and at J to 10 bases, leaving 6 bases not matched to a gene. Germline values: CDR1 LNHDA, CDR2 SQIVND (reference sequence). CDR3 region: CASSTGGAGEQFF. CDR3 nucleotides: TGTGCCAGTAGTACCGGGGGGGCAGGGGAGCAGTTCTTC.

The count of this clone is one. CDR3 loop: CASSPGTGASTDTQYF. The CDR3 DNA is TGTGCCAGCAGCCCAGGGACAGGGGCTTCCACAGATACGCAGTATTTT. This rearrangement joins TRBV7-8 to TRBJ2-3, with 10 bases matching TRBD1. V lost 5 bases and J lost 2; bases outside the gene matches: 7. This CDR3 comprises 16 residues. Germline V gene lookup returns CDR1 SGHVS and CDR2 FQNEAQ.

V gene TRBV24-1 combines with J gene TRBJ2-2, with TRBD2 identical over 12 bases. Germline V CDR1 and CDR2: KGHDR, SFDVKD. There are 19 residues in the CDR3. Trimming removed 1 base from V and 5 bases from J; junction bases left unmatched: 10. The CDR3 region is CATSDLFPSGGARTGELFF. As DNA, the CDR3 is TGTGCCACCAGTGATTTATTCCCTAGCGGGGGGGCTCGGACCGGGGAGCTGTTTTTT.

The V and J genes are TRBV19 and TRBJ2-5; the match to TRBD2 covers 12 bases. This CDR3 region has 15 residues. V shed 9 bases, J shed 5 bases, and the junction held 10 bases outside the gene matches. Germline CDR1 LNHDA, CDR2 SQIVND (reference sequence). Written as DNA, the CDR3 is TGTGCCAGCCAAAACACTGGACTAGCGGGGGAGACCCAGTACTTC. Translating gives CASQNTGLAGETQYF.

The chain links TRBV19 to TRBJ2-5, with TRBD2 identical over 12 bases. CDR1 and CDR2 (germline): LNHDA, SQIVND (reference sequence). J lost 5 bases, V lost 3 bases, and 4 bases had no gene match. The CDR3 is 15 residues long. The CDR3 sequence is CASSIRTSGVETQYF. As DNA, the CDR3 is TGTGCCAGTAGTATCAGGACTAGCGGGGTTGAGACCCAGTACTTC.

The V and J genes are TRBV12-3 or TRBV12-4 and TRBJ1-5, with a weak D call TRBD1 (5 bases). This CDR3 comprises 13 residues. V shed 6 bases and J shed 6 bases, with 12 bases lying between them. CDR3 nucleotides: TGTGCCAGCAGAGCGACAGTCAGTCAGCCCCAGCATTTT. It yields the protein CASRATVSQPQHF.

The table lists this clone with a few counts. The gene calls are TRBV30 and TRBJ1-3; D is unresolved. Trimming removed 2 bases at V and 1 base at J, with 3 bases between. Germline V gene data show CDR1 as GTSNPN and CDR2 as SVGIG (reference sequence). The CDR3 length is 12 residues. The CDR3 loop is CAWSPSGNTIYF. The CDR3 DNA reads as TGTGCCTGGAGTCCGTCTGGAAACACCATATATTTT. The full variable domain, completed using reference TRBV30 and TRBJ1-3, is SQTIHQWPATLVQPVGSPLSLECTVEGTSNPNLYWYRQAAGRGLQLLFYSVGIGQISSEVPQNLSASRPQDRQFILSSKKLLLSDSGFYLCAWSPSGNTIYFGEGSWLTVV.

The chain combines TRBV10-3 with TRBJ2-7; possibly TRBD1 for D (5 bases). The germline gives CDR1 ENHRY, CDR2 SYGVKD. The CDR3 runs to 12 residues. The V gene lost 10 bases and the J gene lost 2 bases, with 12 bases spanning the gap. The CDR3 is CARGPSPYEQYF. The CDR3 DNA reads as TGTGCCAGGGGCCCGAGCCCCTACGAGCAGTACTTC.

This chain links TRBV29-1 with TRBJ2-3, with 10 bases matching TRBD2. Germline values: CDR1 SQVTM, CDR2 ANQGSEA. V was pared by 3 bases and J by 4 bases, with 4 bases of the junction left unmatched. CDR3 length: 14 amino acids. CDR3 sequence reads: CSVESGGASDTQYF. CDR3 nucleotide sequence: TGCAGCGTTGAGAGCGGGGGGGCCTCAGATACGCAGTATTTT.

The chain is built from TRBV27 and TRBJ2-5, with TRBD2 as a possible D gene (6 bases). Germline loops: CDR1 MNHEY, CDR2 SMNVEV (reference sequence). This CDR3 has 15 residues. Trimming pared 5 bases from V and 5 bases from J, leaving 18 bases between. In DNA form, the CDR3 reads TGTGCCAGCAGTACGGGAGTGGGGGGTCGGGAGACCCAGTACTTC. It yields the protein CASSTGVGGRETQYF.

The genes are TRBV12-3 or TRBV12-4 and TRBJ2-4, with TRBD1 matching over 7 bases. V shed 4 bases, J shed 8 bases, and the junction held 5 bases outside the gene matches. This CDR3 contains 13 residues. This chain's CDR3 is CASSSRGLDIQYF. CDR3 sequence (DNA): TGTGCCAGCAGTTCGAGGGGGCTGGACATTCAGTACTTC.

J is TRBJ2-3 and V is TRBV7-2, with TRBD1 matching over 7 bases. The V gene end was trimmed by 5 bases and the J gene end by 11 bases; junction bases not matched to a gene: 7. The CDR3 spans 12 residues. The germline CDR1 and CDR2 sequences are SGHTA and FQGNSA. The chain's CDR3 is CASSIDRVKQYF. The CDR3 DNA sequence: TGTGCCAGCAGCATCGACAGGGTTAAGCAGTATTTT.

V usage is TRBV2 and J usage is TRBJ1-2; TRBD1 is a possible D gene (6 bases). The V end lost 1 base, the J end lost 0 bases, and 9 bases lay between the germline ends. The CDR3 loop spans 15 amino acids. Germline values: CDR1 SNHLY, CDR2 FYNNEI. The CDR3 coding sequence is TGTGCCAGCAGTGAAGGTTGGACAGCTAACTATGGCTACACCTTC. As protein: CASSEGWTANYGYTF.

The chain uses TRBV6-2 or TRBV6-3 and TRBJ1-2; 7 nucleotides line up with TRBD1. CDR3 length: 14 amino acids. Looked up from germline, CDR1 is MNHEY and CDR2 is SVGEGT. The V and J ends lost 2 bases and 4 bases, in that order; junction bases with no gene match: 4. The CDR3 is CASSYRGTAYGYTF. The CDR3 nucleotides are TGTGCCAGCAGTTACAGGGGGACAGCCTATGGCTACACCTTC.

The gene calls are TRBV10-3 and TRBJ1-2, with 9 bases matching TRBD1. J was trimmed by 4 bases and V by 4 bases; bases with no gene match: 7. The CDR3 runs 15 residues. CDR1 is ENHRY, CDR2 SYGVKD, per germline. DNA for the CDR3: TGTGCCATCAGTGCGGGACAGGGAGCAACCTATGGCTACACCTTC. Amino acid sequence: CAISAGQGATYGYTF.

This rearrangement joins TRBV5-1 to TRBJ2-3; 8 bases fit TRBD2. Looked up from germline, CDR1 is SGHRS and CDR2 is YFSETQ. V shed 5 bases and J 4 bases; nucleotides not matched to a gene: 9. CDR3 length: 15 amino acids. The CDR3, as DNA: TGCGCCAGCAGACCCACGGGGACTAGTCCAGATACGCAGTATTTT. Its protein is CASRPTGTSPDTQYF.

This clone turned up a few times. The V call is TRBV6-5, the J call TRBJ2-5; 8 bases fit TRBD1. The germline gives CDR1 MNHEY, CDR2 SVGAGI. Trimming at V came to 7 bases and at J to 5 bases, leaving 9 bases not matched to a gene. CDR3 length: 14 amino acids. The CDR3 nucleotides read TGTGCCAGCACCACCGGGACAGGCGGCGAGACCCAGTACTTC. Translated, it gives CASTTGTGGETQYF.

This chain joins TRBV18 and TRBJ2-2; TRBD1 matches 7 bases. Germline V gene data show CDR1 as KGHSH and CDR2 as LQKENI. This CDR3 has 14 residues. Trimming removed 5 bases from V and 7 bases from J; junction bases left unmatched: 7. This CDR3 reads CASSAQGRGGELFF. In nucleotides, the CDR3 is TGTGCCAGCTCAGCACAGGGGCGAGGCGGGGAGCTGTTTTTT.

V usage is TRBV14 and J usage is TRBJ2-1; perhaps TRBD2 as D (6 bases). V was trimmed by 0 bases and J by 9 bases, leaving 15 bases between them. The germline gives CDR1 SGHDN, CDR2 FVKESK. The CDR3 has 15 residues. CDR3: CASSQDAGIGGEQFF. The CDR3 coding sequence is TGTGCCAGCAGCCAAGATGCAGGAATCGGGGGTGAGCAGTTCTTC.

This sequence joins TRBV29-1 and TRBJ1-2; 7 nucleotides align to TRBD1. V was pared by 8 bases and J by 4 bases, with 7 bases of the junction left unmatched. Germline-derived CDR1 and CDR2 are SQVTM and ANQGSEA. CDR3 length equals 12 residues. The CDR3 here is CSSGDRFYGYTF. DNA for the CDR3: TGCAGCAGTGGGGACAGATTCTATGGCTACACCTTC.

V is TRBV7-9 and J is TRBJ2-1, with 10 bases aligning to TRBD2. Losses at the gene ends were 5 bases for V and 6 bases for J; bases not matched to a gene: 7. The germline V gene has CDR1 SEHNR and CDR2 FQNEAQ (reference sequence). This CDR3 spans 15 amino acids. Here the CDR3 reads CASSPLAGRTNEQFF. For the CDR3, the DNA is TGTGCCAGCAGCCCACTAGCGGGGAGGACCAATGAGCAGTTCTTC. The full variable domain, in which reference TRBV7-9 and TRBJ2-1 provide the parts outside the CDR3, is DTGVSQNPRHKITKRGQNVTFRCDPISEHNRLYWYRQTLGQGPEFLTYFQNEAQLEKSRLLSDRFSAERPKGSFSTLEIQRTEQGDSAMYLCASSPLAGRTNEQFFGPGTRLTVL.

The chain uses TRBV7-9 and TRBJ2-7, with 7 bases identical to TRBD1. This CDR3 region has 13 residues. CDR1 is SEHNR and CDR2 is FQNEAQ in the germline V gene (reference sequence). The J segment lost 3 bases and the V segment lost 6 bases, leaving 5 bases of the junction unmatched. The CDR3 protein is CASRARDSYEQYF. The CDR3 DNA is TGTGCCAGCAGGGCTAGGGACAGCTACGAGCAGTACTTC.